This T cell receptor (beta chain) was sequenced for a study of metastatic and nonmetastatic thyroid tumors (dated by TCRdb to about 2020). Some background on the complete study: Repertoires from peripheral blood and from tumor or nodule tissue samples of malignant and benign thyroid patients were compared. Study-wide findings and limitations: TCR beta diversity was reported as significantly higher in malignant tumors than in benign nodules, in both blood and tumor samples.

Before undergoing thyroid surgery, none of the patients had been given any kind of treatment. Using T-cell receptor beta sequencing, the study looked back at clinical samples from patients collected from the early 2010s to the late 2010s. Taken from cysteine to phenylalanine, the CDR3 has 14 residues. The sequence is cut down to CDR3 DNA, 42 bases in frame from base 1. The germline V gene encodes CDR1 SNHLY and CDR2 FYNNEI. V is pared back by 2 bases and J by 5 bases, with 12 bases lying between the germline termini. To note about this clone: What this receptor recognizes is not known. No qualities accompany the bases; no much larger clone lies one base away.

The library was prepared using PCR. Reads for this sample came from an Illumina HiSeq 4000. High-throughput sequencing was used to profile the TCR beta-chain CDR3 region of each patient. Per the authors' processing: A classifier to discriminate distant-metastatic papillary thyroid cancer patients was built from CDR3 differences across clinicopathological groups. The Shannon index was used to measure repertoire diversity, and the Morisita-Horn index was used to measure how similar tumor and blood repertoires were. TCRdb trimmed the raw reads at Q25, called clones with MiXCR and kept productive beta chains. TCRdb's processing, not the study's, gives the V and J calls here. The sample table holds about 18,000 clones, of which 29% were seen once. In total, the top ten clones hold under 15% of the sample.

What was sequenced was tumor tissue. This chain joins TRBV2 to TRBJ1-2; TRBD1 could be the D gene, as 5 bases match. The source of this sequence is a female donor with papillary thyroid cancer or a benign thyroid nodule (not recorded which). Some clones in this sample may be carry-over from other donors' samples. The nucleotide sequence reads as follows: TGTGCCAGCAGTGAACGGGACGGGGGATATGGCTACACCTTC. It is translated as CASSERDGGYGYTF.